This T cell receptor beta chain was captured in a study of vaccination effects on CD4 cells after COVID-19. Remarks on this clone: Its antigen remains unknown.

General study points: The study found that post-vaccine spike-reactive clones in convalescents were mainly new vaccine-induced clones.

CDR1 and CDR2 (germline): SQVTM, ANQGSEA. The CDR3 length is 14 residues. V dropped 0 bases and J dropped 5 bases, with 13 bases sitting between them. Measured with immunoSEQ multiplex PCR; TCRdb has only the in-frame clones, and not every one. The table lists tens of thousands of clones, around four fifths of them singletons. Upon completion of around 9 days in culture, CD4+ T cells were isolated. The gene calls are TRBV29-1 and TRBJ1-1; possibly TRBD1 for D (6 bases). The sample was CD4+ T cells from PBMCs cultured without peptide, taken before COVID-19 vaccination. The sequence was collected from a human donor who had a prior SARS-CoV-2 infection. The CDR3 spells CSVEDGGAGTEAFF. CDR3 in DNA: TGCAGCGTTGAAGACGGGGGGGCAGGGACTGAAGCTTTCTTT.